The entry below gives a single T cell receptor (beta chain) sequence along with its context. This CDR3 region has 15 residues. Germline-derived CDR1 and CDR2 are SNHLY and FYNNEI. V lost 7 bases to trimming and J lost 0 bases, with 14 bases between them. This entry belongs to a study of blood T cell repertoires in COVID-19. As for the study in general: Collection of acute and convalescent COVID-19 samples took place in the United States, Italy and Spain. PBMCs, B-cell-depleted T cells, or T cells provided the cDNA or gDNA that made up the material.

In the original processing: Reference gene primer amplification gave estimated nucleated cell counts. Produced via immunoSEQ multiplex PCR; TCRdb's table is partial and in-frame only. The DNA was the basis for D and trimming; V, J and clone size are from that table. Counted here are under 250,000 clones, around three quarters occurring once; the ten biggest clones make up 5.5% to 8.5%. This TCR was sampled from a woman in her 70s with acute or convalescent COVID-19. The gene calls are TRBV2 and TRBJ2-3, with D tentatively TRBD2 (6 bases). Sequenced input: peripheral blood. CDR3 in amino acids: CASNLEGTSTDTQYF. The DNA for the CDR3 is TGTGCCAGCAACTTGGAGGGGACCAGCACAGATACGCAGTATTTT.